This is a list of T cell receptor beta chains from one sample in a study of blood T cell repertoires in COVID-19. The method was immunoSEQ multiplex PCR; TCRdb's version includes in-frame clones alone and lacks a portion of them. The table records 250,000 to 350,000 clones, about 90% of them present only once. Sequencing was performed on PBMCs or T cells enriched from blood (not recorded which). The source is a young woman with acute COVID-19. CDR3s include the opening cysteine and the closing phenylalanine or tryptophan. A D gene is named only where the DNA matches it firmly. A row's size may be missing; if present it is once, few, many or a size class.

>TRBJ1-6|TRBV14|NA|TRBD1
CASSRGQGVNSPLHF
TGTGCCAGCAGCCGAGGACAGGGGGTTAATTCACCCCTCCACTTT
>TRBJ2-5|TRBV5-1|NA|TRBD2
CASSLSGRHQETQYF
TGCGCCAGCAGCCTTAGCGGGAGGCACCAAGAGACCCAGTACTTC
>TRBJ1-5|TRBV19|NA|TRBD1
CASSGAGTGVGPQHF
TGTGCCAGTAGTGGTGCGGGAACAGGGGTTGGGCCCCAGCATTTT
>TRBJ2-4|TRBV7-2|NA|TRBD2
CASSNSGRENIQYF
TGTGCCAGCAGCAATAGCGGGAGAGAGAACATTCAGTACTTC
>TRBJ1-5|TRBV28|NA|TRBD1
CASTLTGTAYSNQPQHF
TGTGCCAGCACCCTAACTGGGACAGCCTATAGCAATCAGCCCCAGCATTTT
>TRBJ1-4|TRBV7-2|NA|NA
CASSPRGPTNEKLFF
TGTGCCAGCAGCCCCAGGGGTCCAACTAATGAAAAACTGTTTTTT
>TRBJ1-1|TRBV28|once|NA
CASTSYRQTHTEAFF
TGTGCCAGCACTTCATACAGGCAGACACACACTGAAGCTTTCTTT
>TRBJ1-1|TRBV19|once|NA
CASSIITGRSTEAFF
TGTGCCAGTAGTATCATCACAGGGAGATCCACTGAAGCTTTCTTT
>TRBJ1-1|TRBV7-8|NA|TRBD1
CASSWTGEGLAFF
TGTGCCAGCAGCTGGACAGGGGAGGGTCTAGCTTTCTTT
>TRBJ2-1|TRBV29-1|NA|NA
CSVEEDSYNEQFF
TGCAGCGTTGAGGAGGACAGTTACAATGAGCAGTTCTTC
>TRBJ1-2|TRBV15|NA|NA
CATSGPLDRNNYGYTF
TGTGCCACCAGCGGGCCCTTGGACAGAAACAACTATGGCTACACCTTC
>TRBJ2-1|TRBV9|NA|NA
CASSPRERVYNEQFF
TGTGCCAGCAGCCCCCGGGAGCGGGTCTACAATGAGCAGTTCTTC
>TRBJ1-6|TRBV27|NA|NA
CASSLGQGVNSPLHF
TGTGCCAGCAGTTTAGGGCAGGGTGTTAATTCACCCCTCCACTTT
>TRBJ1-5|TRBV7-3|NA|NA
CASSLTGGTGGDSNQPQHF
TGTGCCAGCAGCTTAACGGGTGGAACCGGCGGCGATAGCAATCAGCCCCAGCATTTT
>TRBJ2-3|TRBV18|NA|TRBD2
CASSPPGLAGEDTQYF
TGTGCCAGCTCGCCCCCGGGACTAGCGGGAGAGGATACGCAGTATTTT
>TRBJ2-7|TRBV6-5|NA|TRBD1
CASSYSSGTGFEQYF
TGTGCCAGCAGTTACTCGTCCGGGACAGGTTTCGAGCAGTACTTC
>TRBJ2-1|TRBV7-9|NA|TRBD2
CASSLPWTSGNEQFF
TGTGCCAGCAGCCTACCTTGGACTAGCGGCAATGAGCAGTTCTTC
>TRBJ2-1|TRBV27|NA|TRBD2
CASRVAGGSNNEQFF
TGTGCCAGCAGAGTAGCGGGAGGAAGTAACAATGAGCAGTTCTTC
>TRBJ2-1|TRBV7-7|NA|NA
CASSQLGLAAYNEQFF
TGTGCTAGCAGCCAGCTGGGACTGGCCGCCTACAATGAGCAGTTCTTC
>TRBJ1-2|TRBV28|NA|TRBD1
CASTTWDRGASTF
TGTGCCAGCACCACCTGGGACAGGGGAGCTAGCACCTTC
>TRBJ1-1|TRBV19|NA|NA
CASSKTQGNTEAFF
TGTGCCAGTAGTAAAACCCAGGGAAACACTGAAGCTTTCTTT
>TRBJ2-2|TRBV19|NA|NA
CASRTGSGNTGELFF
TGTGCCAGTAGGACGGGAAGCGGGAACACCGGGGAGCTGTTTTTT
>TRBJ1-4|TRBV10-3|NA|TRBD1
CAISGDSIATNEKLFF
TGTGCCATCAGTGGGGACAGTATTGCAACTAATGAAAAACTGTTTTTT
>TRBJ1-2|TRBV12-3/TRBV12-4|once|NA
CASSIRQYYGYTF
TGTGCCAGCAGTATCAGACAGTACTATGGCTACACCTTC
>TRBJ2-1|TRBV29-1|NA|TRBD1
CSALRDSGYNEQFF
TGCAGCGCCCTCCGGGACAGCGGCTACAATGAGCAGTTCTTC
>TRBJ2-5|TRBV5-1|once|NA
CASSLAGPAGETQYF
TGCGCCAGCAGCTTGGCTGGACCCGCGGGTGAGACCCAGTACTTC
>TRBJ1-5|TRBV28|NA|NA
CASTQLSYNQGGSNQPQHF
TGTGCCAGCACCCAACTGAGTTATAACCAAGGAGGTAGCAATCAGCCCCAGCATTTT
>TRBJ2-1|TRBV5-1|NA|NA
CASSLAMASSYNEQFF
TGCGCCAGCAGCTTGGCCATGGCCAGCTCCTACAATGAGCAGTTCTTC
>TRBJ2-1|TRBV6-5|NA|TRBD2
CASLRWASGRNEQFF
TGTGCCAGCCTGCGGTGGGCTAGCGGGCGCAATGAGCAGTTCTTC
>TRBJ2-6|TRBV27|NA|NA
CASSEYSGANVLTF
TGTGCCAGCAGTGAGTACTCTGGGGCCAACGTCCTGACTTTC
>TRBJ2-5|TRBV7-9|few|NA
CASSLVSSQETQYF
TGTGCCAGCAGCTTAGTGTCTAGCCAAGAGACCCAGTACTTC
>TRBJ1-2|TRBV3-1/TRBV3-2|NA|TRBD1
CASSRDSSTGMNYGYTF
TGTGCCAGCAGCCGAGATTCGTCGACAGGGATGAACTATGGCTACACCTTC
>TRBJ1-2|TRBV5-4|NA|TRBD1
CASSLEWDRVKGYTF
TGTGCCAGCAGTTTAGAGTGGGACAGGGTAAAAGGCTACACCTTC
>TRBJ1-5|TRBV28|NA|NA
CASSFDRGIYSNQPQHF
TGTGCCAGCAGTTTTGACCGCGGTATCTATAGCAATCAGCCCCAGCATTTT
>TRBJ1-2|TRBV6-5|NA|NA
CASSYSGGPGYTF
TGTGCCAGCAGTTACTCGGGGGGACCTGGCTACACCTTC
>TRBJ2-7|TRBV18|once|NA
CASSPDTGSYEQYF
TGTGCCAGCTCACCGGACACTGGATCCTACGAGCAGTACTTC
>TRBJ2-7|TRBV28|NA|NA
CASSPPGASYEQYF
TGTGCCAGCAGCCCCCCAGGGGCCTCCTACGAGCAGTACTTC
>TRBJ2-2|TRBV7-3|NA|NA
CASNSPGTGELFF
TGTGCCAGCAACTCCCCAGGGACCGGGGAGCTGTTTTTT
>TRBJ1-5|TRBV15|NA|NA
CATSRGTEGNQPQHF
TGTGCCACCAGCAGAGGGACAGAAGGCAATCAGCCCCAGCATTTT
>TRBJ1-1|TRBV9|NA|NA
CASGLEENTEAFF
TGTGCCAGCGGACTAGAAGAAAACACTGAAGCTTTCTTT
>TRBJ1-2|TRBV27|NA|NA
CASSSAGNYGYTF
TGTGCCAGCAGTTCGGCGGGTAACTATGGCTACACCTTC
>TRBJ2-3|TRBV6-1|NA|TRBD2
CASSGSWREYGGNTQYF
TGTGCCAGCAGTGGAAGCTGGCGGGAGTATGGAGGAAATACGCAGTATTTT
>TRBJ2-1|TRBV13|NA|NA
CASSAQVGSSYNEQFF
TGTGCCAGCAGCGCTCAGGTGGGGAGCTCCTACAATGAGCAGTTCTTC
>TRBJ1-5|TRBV28|NA|TRBD1
CASSFQDRENQPQHF
TGTGCCAGCAGTTTCCAGGACAGGGAGAATCAGCCCCAGCATTTT
>TRBJ2-1|TRBV7-3|NA|TRBD2
CASSGRAGVNEQFF
TGTGCCAGCAGCGGCAGGGCGGGAGTAAATGAGCAGTTCTTC
>TRBJ2-3|TRBV19|NA|TRBD1
CASSIDRTGLGDTQYF
TGTGCCAGTAGTATAGATCGGACAGGGCTGGGGGATACGCAGTATTTT